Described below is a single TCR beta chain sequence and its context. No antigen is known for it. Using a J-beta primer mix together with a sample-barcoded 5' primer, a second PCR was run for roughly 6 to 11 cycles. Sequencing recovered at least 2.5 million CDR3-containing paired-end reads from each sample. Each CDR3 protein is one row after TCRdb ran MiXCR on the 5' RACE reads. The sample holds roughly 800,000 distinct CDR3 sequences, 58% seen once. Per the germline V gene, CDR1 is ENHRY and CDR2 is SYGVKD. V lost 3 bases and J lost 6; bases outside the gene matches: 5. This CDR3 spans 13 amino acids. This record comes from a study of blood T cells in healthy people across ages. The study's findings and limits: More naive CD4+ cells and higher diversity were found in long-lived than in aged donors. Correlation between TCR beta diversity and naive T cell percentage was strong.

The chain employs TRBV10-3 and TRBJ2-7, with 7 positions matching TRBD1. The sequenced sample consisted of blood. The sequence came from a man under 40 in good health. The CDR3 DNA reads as TGTGCCATCAGTGATAAACAGGGGTTCGAGCAGTACTTC. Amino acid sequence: CAISDKQGFEQYF.